This TCR beta chain was recorded in a study of T cell repertoires in cytomegalovirus infection. This clonotype was seen more than once but under ten times. Its antigen is unknown. In TCRdb, the reads were re-called with MiXCR into one record per CDR3 protein. In the table there are about 480,000 distinct CDR3 sequences, 25% to 35% of which are singletons. The CDR3 is 17 residues long. Per germline, CDR1 SGHTA and CDR2 FQGNSA. V dropped 1 base and J dropped 1; count of bases not matched to a gene: 6. The clonotype originates from a human donor in good health (CMV status not recorded). Some clones in this sample may be carry-over from other donors' samples. The chain has TRBV7-2 and TRBJ1-1, with 10 nucleotides matching TRBD1. The input for sequencing was cultured PBMCs, taken from culture after CMV antigen stimulation. CDR3 residues: CASSLGGTGVTNTEAFF. CDR3 bases: TGTGCCAGCAGCTTAGGAGGGACAGGGGTAACGAACACTGAAGCTTTCTTT.